This T cell receptor beta chain was sequenced in a study of shared clonotypes between healthy human individuals. Study background: Donors, aged 18 to 49, were a couple of women and three men. Each donor had three CD4 naive, three CD4 memory, two CD8 naive and one CD8 memory plate. General study results and limits: Larger estimated richness was generally recorded for naive subsets relative to memory subsets. All-four-donor shared clonotypes had higher generation probabilities than non-shared clonotypes did.

V was clipped by 5 bases and J by 11 bases; unmatched bases: 13. The CDR3 is made up of 14 amino acids. Germline-derived CDR1 and CDR2 are GTSNPN and SVGIG (reference sequence). Concerning this clone: Its antigen is unknown.

Produced via immunoSEQ multiplex PCR; TCRdb's table is partial and in-frame only. This table holds around 990,000 clones, around 77% found once. This chain connects TRBV30 to TRBJ1-4; 8 bases match TRBD1. This TCR came from a young man in good health. Some clones in this sample may be carry-over from other donors' samples. Source material: memory CD4+ T cells from PBMCs. Subset denoted: CD45RA-negative fraction. CDR3 sequence: CAWGTPGQVYKLFF. CDR3 DNA sequence: TGTGCCTGGGGAACTCCGGGACAGGTTTACAAACTGTTTTTT.